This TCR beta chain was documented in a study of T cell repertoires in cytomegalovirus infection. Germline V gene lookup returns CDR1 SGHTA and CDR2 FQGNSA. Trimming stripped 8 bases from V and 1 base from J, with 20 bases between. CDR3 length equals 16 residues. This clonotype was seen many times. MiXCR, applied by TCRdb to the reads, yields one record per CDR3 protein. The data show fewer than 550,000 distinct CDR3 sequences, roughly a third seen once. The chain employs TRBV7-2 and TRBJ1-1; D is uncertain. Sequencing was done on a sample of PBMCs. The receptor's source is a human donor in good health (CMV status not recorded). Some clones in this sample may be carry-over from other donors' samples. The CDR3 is CASGTLRLTENTEAFF. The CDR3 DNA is TGTGCCAGCGGAACATTGAGGTTGACTGAGAACACTGAAGCTTTCTTT.